Presented here are 16 T cell receptor beta chains from one specimen sequenced in a study of blood T cell repertoires in COVID-19. Clones were read by immunoSEQ multiplex PCR, and TCRdb kept only the in-frame ones, dropping some. The table records more than 80,000 clones, approximately 86% of them present only once. Source material: peripheral blood. These receptors originate from an elderly man with acute or convalescent COVID-19.

This chain connects TRBV9 to TRBJ1-3, with 7 bases matching TRBD1. Germline trimming cut 1 base from V and 8 bases from J; bases unmatched to any gene: 15. Germline V gene sequence: CDR1 SGDLS, CDR2 YYNGEE. The CDR3 has 17 residues. Here the CDR3 reads CASSVNRRDSRFDTIYF. CDR3 sequence (DNA): TGTGCCAGCAGCGTAAACCGCCGGGACAGTAGGTTTGACACCATATATTTT.

This sequence joins TRBV28 and TRBJ1-6, with 9 nucleotides matching TRBD1. Germline lookup yields CDR1 MDHEN and CDR2 SYDVKM. The CDR3 covers 18 residues. V lost 2 bases, J lost 0 bases, and 5 bases stayed unmatched. CDR3 DNA: TGTGCCAGCAGTTTAGGGACAGGGTTACCCTCCTATAATTCACCCCTCCACTTT. Amino acid sequence: CASSLGTGLPSYNSPLHF.

J is TRBJ2-3 and V is TRBV11-2; 9 bases are shared with TRBD2. The CDR3 totals 19 residues. V was pared by 1 base and J by 5 bases, with 16 bases of the junction left unmatched. CDR1 and CDR2 (germline): SGHAT, FQNNGV. In DNA form, the CDR3 reads TGTGCCAGCAGCTTAGGGCCCACGGGGCGGGAGGGCCTCGGAGATACGCAGTATTTT. Its translation: CASSLGPTGREGLGDTQYF.

In DNA form, the CDR3 reads TGTGCCAGCAGCTTAGCGCTTGAGAGCCATGAGCAGTTCTTC. Protein sequence: CASSLALESHEQFF. This chain links TRBV7-2 with TRBJ2-1; D gene uncertain. Trimming shortened V by 0 bases and J by 8 bases, and 11 bases separated the two germline ends. This CDR3 is built from 14 residues. The germline gives CDR1 SGHTA, CDR2 FQGNSA.

A single count supports this clone. The V and J genes are TRBV28 and TRBJ2-1, with 9 bases that match TRBD2. This CDR3 has 17 residues. J was trimmed by 9 bases and V by 1 base; bases with no gene match: 13. In germline, CDR1 is MDHEN, CDR2 SYDVKM. CDR3: CASSLSGLAGIKGEQFF. CDR3 DNA: TGTGCCAGCAGTTTATCTGGGCTAGCGGGAATCAAGGGTGAGCAGTTCTTC. The full variable domain, its missing parts supplied by reference TRBV28 and TRBJ2-1, is DVKVTQSSRYLVKRTGEKVFLECVQDMDHENMFWYRQDPGLGLRLIYFSYDVKMKEKGDIPEGYSVSREKKERFSLILESASTNQTSMYLCASSLSGLAGIKGEQFFGPGTRLTVL.

The chain is built from TRBV6-6 and TRBJ2-3; TRBD2 matches at 11 bases. Germline V gene sequence: CDR1 MNHNY, CDR2 SVGAGI (reference sequence). The V and J ends lost 5 bases and 5 bases, in that order; junction bases with no gene match: 6. The CDR3 totals 15 residues. CDR3 bases: TGTGCCAGCAGTCGTGGGACTAGCGGTGGAGATACGCAGTATTTT. This translates into CASSRGTSGGDTQYF.

CDR3: CASSPPPRRPGPEAFF. CDR3 nucleotide sequence: TGTGCCAGCAGCCCCCCCCCTAGGAGGCCAGGCCCTGAAGCTTTCTTT. J is TRBJ1-1 and V is TRBV7-3; D gene unclear. The germline V gene has CDR1 SGHTA and CDR2 FQGTGA. Trimming took 5 bases from V and 6 from J, leaving 22 bases between them. CDR3 length: 16 residues.

This chain links TRBV5-4 with TRBJ1-2, with D possibly being TRBD1 (5 bases). This CDR3 has 14 amino acids. The ends were cut back, 5 bases at V and 1 base at J, with 12 bases in the middle. Germline assignment: CDR1 SGHNT and CDR2 YYREEE (reference sequence). Here the CDR3 reads CASRPDTSNYGYTF. As DNA, the CDR3 is TGTGCCAGCAGACCGGACACGAGTAACTATGGCTACACCTTC.

V is TRBV6-6 and J is TRBJ1-5; 10 bases map to TRBD1. CDR3 length: 13 residues. Germline V gene lookup returns CDR1 MNHNY and CDR2 SVGAGI (reference sequence). The ends lost 6 bases at V and 6 bases at J; junction bases unmatched: 2. The CDR3 DNA is TGTGCCAGCAGGGGGACAGGGGTTCAGCCCCAGCATTTT. Protein sequence: CASRGTGVQPQHF.

The genes are TRBV14 and TRBJ2-1, with a weak D call TRBD2 (5 bases). The CDR3 has 13 residues. Germline CDR1 is SGHDN and CDR2 is FVKESK. V lost 2 bases to trimming and J lost 7 bases, with 9 bases between them. The chain's CDR3 is CASSQKRGNEQFF. CDR3 nucleotides: TGTGCCAGCAGCCAAAAAAGAGGGAATGAGCAGTTCTTC.

This clone was seen only once. This rearrangement joins TRBV7-9 to TRBJ1-4, with D possibly being TRBD1 (6 bases). This CDR3 contains 14 residues. V lost 5 bases and J 7 bases, leaving 14 bases between the germline ends. CDR1 is SEHNR, CDR2 FQNEAQ, per germline (reference sequence). The CDR3 loop reads CASSVDGQSEKLFF. The CDR3 DNA reads as TGTGCCAGCAGCGTCGACGGACAGTCTGAAAAACTGTTTTTT. Full variable domain (remainder filled in from reference TRBV7-9 and TRBJ1-4): DTGVSQNPRHKITKRGQNVTFRCDPISEHNRLYWYRQTLGQGPEFLTYFQNEAQLEKSRLLSDRFSAERPKGSFSTLEIQRTEQGDSAMYLCASSVDGQSEKLFFGSGTQLSVL.

V usage is TRBV7-2 and J usage is TRBJ2-1; TRBD1 aligns across 7 bases. Trimming took 3 bases from V and 10 from J; bases not matched to a gene: 12. The CDR3 has 15 residues. The V gene's germline CDR1 is SGHTA and CDR2 FQGNSA. CDR3 amino acids: CASSFNPTGVGEQFF. The CDR3, as DNA: TGTGCCAGCAGCTTTAATCCTACAGGGGTCGGGGAGCAGTTCTTC.

The chain uses TRBV23-1 and TRBJ2-7; D possibly corresponds to TRBD1 (6 bases). TRBV23-1 is identified as an open reading frame with a role that is uncertain. V lost 0 bases, J lost 6 bases, and 21 bases lay in between. CDR3 length: 17 amino acids. CDR3 DNA: TGCGCCAGCAGTCAATCCGTTACAGGGAAGGCCCAGCCCGAGCAGTACTTC. This encodes CASSQSVTGKAQPEQYF.

This clone is a singleton in its sample. The rearrangement links TRBV6-6 to TRBJ2-7; D possibly corresponds to TRBD1 (6 bases). Deletions cut 5 bases from V and 12 bases from J, with 11 bases between. Per germline, CDR1 MNHNY and CDR2 SVGAGI (reference sequence). This CDR3 has 10 residues. Here the CDR3 DNA reads TGTGCCAGCAGTCAGACAGGAGTGTACTTC. This sequence encodes CASSQTGVYF.

The chain has TRBV4-3 and TRBJ2-7, with unresolved D. Germline lookup yields CDR1 LGHNA and CDR2 YSLEER. The CDR3 length is 14 residues. Trimming left V 0 bases short and J 6 bases short, with 12 bases between. The CDR3 sequence: CASSQDLNFSEQYF. In nucleotides, the CDR3 is TGCGCCAGCAGCCAAGATCTAAACTTTTCCGAGCAGTACTTC.

This chain uses TRBV3-1 (or the pseudogene TRBV3-2) with TRBJ2-5, with D unresolved. Germline CDR1 LGHDT, CDR2 YNNKEL (reference sequence). The germline V and J ends were trimmed by 0 bases and 6 bases, with 14 bases remaining between them. The CDR3 spans 15 residues. CDR3 region: CASSQDAAVEKTQYF. In DNA form, the CDR3 reads TGTGCCAGCAGCCAAGATGCGGCGGTGGAAAAGACCCAGTACTTC.